This TCR beta chain stems from a study of response to subunit inactivated influenza vaccine (dated by TCRdb to the late 2010s). At the level of the whole study: Deep quantitative T cell receptor repertoire profiling was used in the study to track responses to a trivalent subunit inactivated influenza vaccine. Findings and caveats that apply to the study as a whole: The authors suggested that each seasonal influenza vaccination may recruit only a limited number of new T cells.

Comment on this clonotype: Its target antigen remains unknown. No base quality values were provided; no much bigger clone lies one nucleotide off.

The receptor library was made with RT-PCR. The sequencing machine was an Illumina HiSeq 2500. TCRdb handled the public reads itself, with Q25 trimming in fastp and clone calling in MiXCR, and kept productive beta chains. Rows with one shared CDR3 protein collapse into an entry with the most common genes and DNA. This sample has approximately 310,000 distinct CDR3 sequences in its table, and about a fifth of those were observed once. In total, the top ten clones hold around 9.6% of the sample. Including the terminal cysteine and phenylalanine, the CDR3 comprises 12 residues. The sequence is cut down to CDR3 DNA, 36 bases in frame from base 1. Deletion took 7 bases off V and 3 bases off J, with a span of 10 bases between the germline ends. The CDR1 and CDR2 encoded by the germline V gene are SNHLY and FYNNEI.

The V and J segments used are TRBV2 and TRBJ2-7, with a tentative D gene TRBD2 over 5 matching bases. Material: PBMCs from blood, obtained approximately 20 months after vaccination. The sequence was collected from a man aged 50 to 69 who received an inactivated influenza vaccine. Donor details come from another sample of the same person, matched by shared clones. The DNA reads as follows: TGTGCCAGCAAAGGAGGAAACTACGAGCAGTACTTC. Its product reads: CASKGGNYEQYF.